These T cell receptor beta chains were read from a single sample in a study of T cells in severe cutaneous drug reactions. TCRdb re-called the multiplex PCR reads and shows each CDR3 protein once, DNA omitted. Its table records 1,200 to 1,500 distinct CDR3 sequences. The sample was cells from a skin blister. The receptor source for this set is a human donor with a severe cutaneous adverse drug reaction. CDR3s include the opening cysteine and the closing phenylalanine or tryptophan. Where a row states a size, it is once, few, many or the class of an expanded clone; other rows omit it.

V: TRBV20-1; size: .; J: TRBJ2-1; CDR3: CSAREGDYSSEQFF
V: TRBV29-1; size: .; J: TRBJ2-2; CDR3: CSVESLNSEQVGELFF
V: TRBV11-2; size: .; J: TRBJ2-7; CDR3: CASSPGGVGAYEQYF
V: TRBV20-1; size: .; J: TRBJ2-3; CDR3: CSANGQEKSDTQYF
V: TRBV10-2; size: medium-sized; J: TRBJ2-2; CDR3: CARGDSANTGELFF
V: TRBV11-2; size: medium-sized; J: TRBJ2-6; CDR3: CASSLAGGSSGANVLTF
V: TRBV6-1; size: large; J: TRBJ2-3; CDR3: CASRTGGERTQYF
V: TRBV28; size: .; J: TRBJ2-1; CDR3: CASSLSLGQAGNYNEQFF
V: TRBV5-6; size: .; J: TRBJ2-1; CDR3: CASSRLREGPNEQFF
V: TRBV12-3/TRBV12-4; size: medium-sized; J: TRBJ1-1; CDR3: CASRPASTEAFF
V: TRBV7-8; size: medium-sized; J: TRBJ2-7; CDR3: CASSLDTLYEQYF
V: TRBV2; size: medium-sized; J: TRBJ2-5; CDR3: CASSENTGLGTQYF
V: TRBV12-3/TRBV12-4; size: medium-sized; J: TRBJ1-5; CDR3: CASSSSGLNQPQHF
V: TRBV4-1; size: medium-sized; J: TRBJ2-5; CDR3: CASSQDIVETQYF
V: TRBV20-1; size: .; J: TRBJ2-7; CDR3: CSARDNRLANYEQYF
V: TRBV6-1; size: medium-sized; J: TRBJ2-5; CDR3: CASSSGRQETQYF
V: TRBV19; size: medium-sized; J: TRBJ1-1; CDR3: CASGSRMNTEAFF